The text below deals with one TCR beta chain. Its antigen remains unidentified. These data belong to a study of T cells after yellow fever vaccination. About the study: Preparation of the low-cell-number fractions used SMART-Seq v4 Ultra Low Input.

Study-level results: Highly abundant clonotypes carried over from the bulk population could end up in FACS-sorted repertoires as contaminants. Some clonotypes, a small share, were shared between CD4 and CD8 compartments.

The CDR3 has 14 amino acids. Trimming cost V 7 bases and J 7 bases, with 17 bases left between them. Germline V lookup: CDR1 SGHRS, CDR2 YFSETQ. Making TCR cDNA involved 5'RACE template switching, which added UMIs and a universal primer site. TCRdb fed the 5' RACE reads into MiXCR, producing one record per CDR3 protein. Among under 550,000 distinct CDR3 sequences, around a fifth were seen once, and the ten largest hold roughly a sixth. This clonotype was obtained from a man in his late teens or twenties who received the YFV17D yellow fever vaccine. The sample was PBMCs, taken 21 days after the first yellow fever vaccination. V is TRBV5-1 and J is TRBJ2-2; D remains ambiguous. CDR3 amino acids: CASPVTGNGGELFF. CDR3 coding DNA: TGCGCCAGCCCGGTCACCGGTAATGGCGGGGAGCTGTTTTTT.